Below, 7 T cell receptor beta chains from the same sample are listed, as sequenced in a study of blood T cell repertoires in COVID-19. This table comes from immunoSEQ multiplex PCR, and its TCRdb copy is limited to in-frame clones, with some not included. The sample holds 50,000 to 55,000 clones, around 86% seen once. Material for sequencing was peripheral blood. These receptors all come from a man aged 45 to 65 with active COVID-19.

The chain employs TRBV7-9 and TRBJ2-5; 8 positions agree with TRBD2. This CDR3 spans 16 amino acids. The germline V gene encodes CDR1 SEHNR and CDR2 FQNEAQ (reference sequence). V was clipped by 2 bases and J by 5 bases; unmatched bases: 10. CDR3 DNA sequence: TGTGCCAGCAGCTTATATGGAATAGCGGGATCGGAGACCCAGTACTTC. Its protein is CASSLYGIAGSETQYF.

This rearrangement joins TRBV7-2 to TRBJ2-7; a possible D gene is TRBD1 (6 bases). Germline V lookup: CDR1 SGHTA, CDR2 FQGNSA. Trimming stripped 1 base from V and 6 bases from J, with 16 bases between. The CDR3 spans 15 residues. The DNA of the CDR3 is TGTGCCAGCAGCTTAGATTGGACAGCCATCGGCGAGCAGTACTTC. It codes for CASSLDWTAIGEQYF.

CDR3 sequence reads: CASSYRESAEQYF. The CDR3 nucleotides are TGTGCCAGCAGTTACAGGGAATCGGCGGAGCAGTACTTC. The chain recombines TRBV12-3 or TRBV12-4 with TRBJ2-7; the D gene is possibly TRBD1 (6 bases). The CDR3 sequence is 13 residues long. V dropped 4 bases and J dropped 7 bases, with 14 bases sitting between them.

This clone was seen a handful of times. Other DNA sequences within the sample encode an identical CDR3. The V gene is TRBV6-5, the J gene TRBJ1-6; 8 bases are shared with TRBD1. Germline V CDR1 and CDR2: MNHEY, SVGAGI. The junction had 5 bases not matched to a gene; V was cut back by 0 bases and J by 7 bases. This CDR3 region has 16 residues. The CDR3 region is CASSYSRQGLNSPLHF. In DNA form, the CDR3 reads TGTGCCAGCAGTTACTCCAGACAGGGGCTAAATTCACCCCTCCACTTT.

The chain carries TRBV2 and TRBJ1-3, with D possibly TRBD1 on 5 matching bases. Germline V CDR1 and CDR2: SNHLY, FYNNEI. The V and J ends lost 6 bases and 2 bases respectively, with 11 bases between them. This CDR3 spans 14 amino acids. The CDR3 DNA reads TGTGCCAGCAGACCGCAGGGCCCTGGAAACACCATATATTTT. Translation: CASRPQGPGNTIYF.

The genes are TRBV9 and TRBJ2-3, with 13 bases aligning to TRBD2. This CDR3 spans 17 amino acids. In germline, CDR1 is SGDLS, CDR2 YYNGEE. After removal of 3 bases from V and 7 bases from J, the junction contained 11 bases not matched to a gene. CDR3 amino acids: CASSAGLAGEGVNTQYF. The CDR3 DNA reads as TGTGCCAGCAGCGCCGGACTAGCGGGAGAGGGGGTGAATACGCAGTATTTT.

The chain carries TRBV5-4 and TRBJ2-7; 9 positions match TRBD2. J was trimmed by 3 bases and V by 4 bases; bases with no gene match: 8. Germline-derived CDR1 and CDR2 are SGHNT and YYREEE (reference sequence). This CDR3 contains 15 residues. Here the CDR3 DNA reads TGTGCCAGCAGCGCCGTAGCGGGGGTAAACTACGAGCAGTACTTC. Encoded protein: CASSAVAGVNYEQYF.